These 17 T cell receptor beta chains came from one sample sequenced in a study of blood T cell repertoires in COVID-19. This table comes from immunoSEQ multiplex PCR, and its TCRdb copy is limited to in-frame clones, with some not included. The table lists around 300,000 clones, 80% to 90% of them singletons. Sequencing was performed on PBMCs or T cells enriched from blood (not recorded which). The receptors originated from a woman younger than 30 who had recovered from COVID-19.

This chain uses TRBV6-1 with TRBJ2-1, with TRBD1 matching over 8 bases. CDR1 and CDR2 (germline): MNHNS, SASEGT. J was trimmed by 3 bases and V by 3 bases; bases with no gene match: 4. The CDR3 is 15 residues long. CDR3 sequence: CASSEDRAVYNEQFF. The CDR3 nucleotides read TGTGCCAGCAGTGAGGACAGGGCGGTCTACAATGAGCAGTTCTTC.

This clone showed up just once. The V gene is TRBV7-6, the J gene TRBJ2-1; the D gene is possibly TRBD1 (6 bases). Trimming shortened V by 5 bases and J by 3 bases, and 14 bases separated the two germline ends. This CDR3 has 15 amino acids. Germline CDR1 reads SGHVS; CDR2 reads FNYEAQ. This CDR3 is CASSPQGTRYNEQFF. The DNA of the CDR3 is TGTGCCAGCAGCCCACAGGGTACCCGCTACAATGAGCAGTTCTTC.

The chain joins TRBV28 to TRBJ1-1; D not resolved. CDR3 size: 12 residues. Germline V gene sequence: CDR1 MDHEN, CDR2 SYDVKM. Deletions cut 7 bases from V and 1 base from J, with 7 bases between. CDR3 protein: CASKLRNTEAFF. The DNA of the CDR3 is TGTGCCAGCAAACTTAGGAACACTGAAGCTTTCTTT.

The V call is TRBV27, the J call TRBJ1-1; 8 bases align to TRBD1. CDR3 length: 13 amino acids. The V gene end was trimmed by 4 bases and the J gene end by 7 bases; junction bases not matched to a gene: 5. CDR1 is MNHEY and CDR2 is SMNVEV in the germline V gene (reference sequence). CDR3 amino acids: CASSSGTGIEAFF. The CDR3 DNA reads TGTGCCAGCAGTTCAGGGACAGGCATTGAAGCTTTCTTT.

The gene calls are TRBV19 and TRBJ1-5, with 8 positions matching TRBD1. The CDR3 spans 15 residues. Germline CDR1 is LNHDA and CDR2 is SQIVND (reference sequence). V shed 8 bases, J shed 6 bases, and the junction held 12 bases outside the gene matches. Written as DNA, the CDR3 is TGTGCCAGTCACTGGCAGGGGGCGCTGACTCAGCCCCAGCATTTT. It yields the protein CASHWQGALTQPQHF.

This clone was seen just once. The chain couples TRBV27 to TRBJ1-2, with D unclear. Per germline, CDR1 MNHEY and CDR2 SMNVEV (reference sequence). Deletions cut 6 bases from V and 0 bases from J, with 5 bases between. The CDR3 runs 12 residues. The CDR3: CASRGANYGYTF. The CDR3, as DNA: TGTGCCAGCAGGGGAGCTAACTATGGCTACACCTTC.

The CDR3 nucleotides are TGTGCCAGCAGCATTCGGACTAGCGGATACACAGATACGCAGTATTTT. Encoded protein: CASSIRTSGYTDTQYF. The rearrangement joins TRBV5-6 to TRBJ2-3, with 10 bases fitting TRBD2. Germline CDR1 and CDR2: SGHDT and YYEEEE. This CDR3 contains 16 residues. The J segment lost 2 bases and the V segment lost 4 bases, leaving 7 bases of the junction unmatched.

The chain employs TRBV15 and TRBJ2-1; D is possibly TRBD1 (6 bases). This CDR3 comprises 14 residues. The V end was cut by 5 bases, the J end by 6 bases, with 14 bases between. Germline V gives CDR1 LNHNV, CDR2 YYDKDF (reference sequence). The CDR3 DNA follows: TGTGCCACCAGCTCGCAGACAGGAGGCAATGAGCAGTTCTTC. Residues: CATSSQTGGNEQFF.

The chain combines TRBV5-1 with TRBJ2-3; 7 bases are a match to TRBD1. Looked up from germline, CDR1 is SGHRS and CDR2 is YFSETQ. This CDR3 is 15 amino acids long. The trim removed 0 bases at V and 5 bases at J, leaving 6 bases unmatched. The CDR3 DNA reads as TGCGCCAGCAGCTTGGAGGGGGCGCCCCGAGATACGCAGTATTTT. This encodes CASSLEGAPRDTQYF.

The gene calls are TRBV3-1 (or the pseudogene TRBV3-2) and TRBJ2-1; 12 bases match TRBD2. The V gene end was trimmed by 5 bases and the J gene end by 9 bases; junction bases not matched to a gene: 8. The CDR3 is made up of 15 amino acids. Per the germline V gene, CDR1 is LGHDT and CDR2 is YNNKEL (reference sequence). The CDR3 protein is CASSALAGGPGEQFF. The CDR3 DNA follows: TGTGCCAGCAGCGCCCTAGCGGGGGGGCCGGGTGAGCAGTTCTTC.

The chain has TRBV10-2 and TRBJ2-1; D ambiguous. Trimming took 7 bases from V and 3 from J, leaving 19 bases between them. The CDR3 has 16 residues. Germline-derived CDR1 and CDR2 are WSHSY and SAAADI. The CDR3 reads CASKLGGSDHYNEQFF. CDR3 sequence (DNA): TGCGCCAGCAAACTCGGCGGCTCCGACCACTACAATGAGCAGTTCTTC.

V and J are TRBV19 and TRBJ2-3; maybe TRBD1 (5 bases). Looked up from germline, CDR1 is LNHDA and CDR2 is SQIVND (reference sequence). The CDR3 extends over 15 amino acids. V lost 10 bases and J 0 bases, leaving 17 bases between the germline ends. The DNA of the CDR3 is TGTGCCACCCAAGGGGAACTACCAAGCACAGATACGCAGTATTTT. Translated: CATQGELPSTDTQYF.

This clone is a singleton in its sample. The J gene is TRBJ1-6, the V gene TRBV5-4, with D maybe TRBD1 (6 bases). In germline, CDR1 is SGHNT, CDR2 YYREEE (reference sequence). Trimming stripped 1 base from V and 7 bases from J, with 9 bases between. The CDR3 has 14 residues. This CDR3 reads CASSLSGENSPLHF. CDR3 bases: TGTGCCAGCAGCTTGTCAGGGGAGAATTCACCCCTCCACTTT.

This clone has just a few counts. The gene calls are TRBV19 and TRBJ1-3, with 8 bases matching TRBD1. This CDR3 comprises 18 residues. V shed 3 bases, J shed 2 bases, and the junction held 12 bases outside the gene matches. The germline CDR1 and CDR2 sequences are LNHDA and SQIVND (reference sequence). The CDR3 DNA reads TGTGCCAGTAGTATTGTCTTCAGGGGGCCCCTCGCTGGAAACACCATATATTTT. It specifies CASSIVFRGPLAGNTIYF.

CDR3 bases: TGTGCCTGGAGTGTAGTCCGGACAGGGGGCCGGGAAGCTTTCTTT. Translating gives CAWSVVRTGGREAFF. V is TRBV30 and J is TRBJ1-1; TRBD1 aligns across 11 bases. The CDR3 is made up of 15 amino acids. J was trimmed by 8 bases and V by 0 bases; bases with no gene match: 8. CDR1 and CDR2 (germline): GTSNPN, SVGIG (reference sequence).

The genes are TRBV11-2 and TRBJ2-3; D gene uncertain. Germline CDR1 and CDR2: SGHAT and FQNNGV. This CDR3 has 13 amino acids. Trimming stripped 7 bases from V and 6 bases from J, with 14 bases between. CDR3 sequence reads: CASTPPYEDTQYF. The CDR3 region has the DNA TGTGCCAGCACCCCCCCTTATGAGGATACGCAGTATTTT.

This chain uses TRBV5-6 with TRBJ1-2, with D uncertain. V was shortened by 4 bases and J by 10 bases, with 26 bases between the two germline ends. The length of the CDR3 is 16 residues. The germline gives CDR1 SGHDT, CDR2 YYEEEE. Written as DNA, the CDR3 is TGTGCCAGCAGCCCGAAGCCAAATATGGCGGAGGGAGCCTACACCTTC. Amino acid sequence: CASSPKPNMAEGAYTF.